A single sample gave rise to the 9 T cell receptor beta chains below, sequenced in a study of control samples from healthy donors and cancer patients. Assay: immunoSEQ multiplex PCR; the TCRdb copy retains only in-frame clones and omits some. Of 45,000 or so clones listed, less than 95% are singletons. Sequencing input: PBMCs. These receptors were collected from a woman aged 40 to 49 with head and neck cancer.

This clone was counted a single time. The CDR3 bases are TGTGCCATCAGTGCAGGACAGAACACCGGGGAGCTGTTTTTT. This codes for CAISAGQNTGELFF. The J gene is TRBJ2-2, the V gene TRBV10-3; tentative D call: TRBD1 (5 bases). Germline CDR1 ENHRY, CDR2 SYGVKD. This CDR3 comprises 14 residues. V was cut by 4 bases and J by 1 base, with 7 bases left in between.

This sequence joins TRBV5-6 and TRBJ2-1; 8 bases map to TRBD2. J lost 3 bases, V lost 0 bases, and 2 bases had no gene match. Looked up from germline, CDR1 is SGHDT and CDR2 is YYEEEE. The CDR3 has 15 residues. In DNA, the CDR3 is TGTGCCAGCAGCTTGGGCGGGGGGAACTACAATGAGCAGTTCTTC. Its protein product is CASSLGGGNYNEQFF. The full variable domain, its missing parts supplied by reference TRBV5-6 and TRBJ2-1, is DAGVTQSPTHLIKTRGQQVTLRCSPKSGHDTVSWYQQALGQGPQFIFQYYEEEERQRGNFPDRFSGHQFPNYSSELNVNALLLGDSALYLCASSLGGGNYNEQFFGPGTRLTVL.

On this clone itself: This sample also contains other DNA sequences that code for the same CDR3. The chain recombines TRBV30 with TRBJ1-6; tentatively, D is TRBD1 (5 bases). The CDR3 consists of 15 residues. V lost 5 bases to trimming and J lost 7 bases, with 18 bases between them. Germline V lookup: CDR1 GTSNPN, CDR2 SVGIG (reference sequence). DNA of the CDR3: TGTGCCTGGGGTCGGGGGGGGGTGCCGAATTCACCCCTCCACTTT. Amino acid sequence: CAWGRGGVPNSPLHF.

The chain has TRBV28 and TRBJ2-7, with TRBD1 identical over 9 bases. J gave up 3 bases and V 6 bases, and 21 bases lay outside the gene matches. The CDR3 totals 19 residues. CDR1 is MDHEN, CDR2 SYDVKM, per germline. In DNA, the CDR3 is TGTGCCAGCAGGAAACCGGGACAGGGAAGGTGGAGGTTCAGCTACGAGCAGTACTTC. It translates to CASRKPGQGRWRFSYEQYF.

The chain combines TRBV14 with TRBJ1-6, with a tentative D call TRBD1 (5 bases). Trimming took off 0 bases at V and 2 bases at J, with 11 bases between the two ends. The CDR3 spans 17 residues. CDR1 and CDR2 (germline): SGHDN, FVKESK. The CDR3 DNA follows: TGTGCCAGCAGCCAAGATCCGTGGGGCACCTATAATTCACCCCTCCACTTT. This translates into CASSQDPWGTYNSPLHF. Full variable domain (rest looked up from reference TRBV14 and TRBJ1-6): EAGVTQFPSHSVIEKGQTVTLRCDPISGHDNLYWYRRVMGKEIKFLLHFVKESKQDESGMPNNRFLAERTGGTYSTLKVQPAELEDSGVYFCASSQDPWGTYNSPLHFGNGTRLTVT.

V usage is TRBV9 and J usage is TRBJ2-1; 7 bases are shared with TRBD2. V lost 0 bases, J lost 4 bases, and 7 bases stayed unmatched. The CDR3 runs 16 residues. Germline CDR1 and CDR2: SGDLS and YYNGEE. This chain's CDR3 is CASSVVSGAIYNEQFF. DNA for the CDR3: TGTGCCAGCAGCGTAGTGAGCGGGGCGATTTACAATGAGCAGTTCTTC.

V is TRBV15 and J is TRBJ2-1; weak D call: TRBD1 (5 bases). This CDR3 is 15 amino acids long. V dropped 3 bases and J dropped 9 bases, with 18 bases sitting between them. Germline assignment: CDR1 LNHNV and CDR2 YYDKDF (reference sequence). The CDR3, as DNA: TGTGCCACCAGCAGGACGACAGACCCGCGAGTTGAGCAGTTCTTC. Translation gives CATSRTTDPRVEQFF. Looking up the rest from reference TRBV15 and TRBJ2-1 gives the full variable domain: DAMVIQNPRYQVTQFGKPVTLSCSQTLNHNVMYWYQQKSSQAPKLLFHYYDKDFNNEADTPDNFQSRRPNTSFCFLDIRSPGLGDTAMYLCATSRTTDPRVEQFFGPGTRLTVL.

The gene calls are TRBV27 and TRBJ1-3; a weak D match, TRBD1 (5 bases). Trimming removed 0 bases at V and 3 bases at J, with 9 bases between. Germline CDR1 and CDR2: MNHEY and SMNVEV (reference sequence). The CDR3 totals 15 residues. The CDR3 loop reads CASSLSRGSGNTIYF. CDR3 DNA: TGTGCCAGCAGTTTATCGCGGGGGAGTGGAAACACCATATATTTT.

The V and J genes are TRBV7-6 and TRBJ2-1, with 12 bases fitting TRBD2. Trimming cost V 4 bases and J 0 bases; bases outside gene matches: 4. The CDR3 sequence is 17 residues long. From germline, CDR1 is SGHVS and CDR2 FNYEAQ. The CDR3 reads CASSSTSGSVSYNEQFF. The CDR3 region has the DNA TGTGCCAGCAGCTCGACTAGCGGGAGTGTCTCCTACAATGAGCAGTTCTTC.